These 9 T cell receptor beta chains were sequenced from one sample in a study of CD8+CD57+ T cells in acquired aplastic anemia. Patients chosen for sequencing had shown CD8+CD57+ cell expansion by flow cytometry. Genomic DNA served as template for TCR beta VDJ and CDR3 profiling. MiXCR, applied by TCRdb to the reads, yields one record per CDR3 protein. The table records more than 200,000 distinct CDR3 sequences, about half of them present only once. The sample taken for sequencing was sorted CD4+, CD8+, or CD8+CD57+ T cells (not recorded which) from PBMCs. These receptors came from a human donor with aplastic anemia.

The chain carries TRBV19 and TRBJ1-2; D is undetermined. Trimming took 4 bases from V and 3 from J, leaving 3 bases between them. Looked up from germline, CDR1 is LNHDA and CDR2 is SQIVND (reference sequence). The CDR3 sequence is 11 residues long. CDR3 sequence: CASSTDYGYTF. In DNA form, the CDR3 reads TGTGCCAGTAGTACCGACTATGGCTACACCTTC.

The chain joins TRBV3-1 to TRBJ1-1; TRBD1 is a possible D gene (6 bases). Trimming removed 5 bases from V and 5 bases from J, with 21 bases in between. This CDR3 region has 16 residues. The germline V gene has CDR1 LGHDT and CDR2 YNNKEL (reference sequence). The CDR3 coding sequence is TGTGCCAGCAGCTGGGGGTACAAGGGGGTGGGTACTGAAGCTTTCTTT. Translated, it gives CASSWGYKGVGTEAFF. Based on the CDR3 plus reference TRBV3-1 and TRBJ1-1, the full variable domain is DTAVSQTPKYLVTQMGNDKSIKCEQNLGHDTMYWYKQDSKKFLKIMFSYNNKELIINETVPNRFSPKSPDKAHLNLHINSLELGDSAVYFCASSWGYKGVGTEAFFGQGTRLTVV.

The chain has TRBV20-1 and TRBJ2-3; D perhaps matches TRBD2 (6 bases). CDR3 length: 15 amino acids. Germline loops: CDR1 DFQATT, CDR2 SNEGSKA (reference sequence). V lost 3 bases and J lost 3, with 16 bases in between. CDR3 coding DNA: TGCAGTGCTAGTAAGGCTAGCGAGTTGACAGATACGCAGTATTTT. It yields the protein CSASKASELTDTQYF.

The chain has TRBV2 and TRBJ2-5, with 8 bases matching TRBD1. Trimming removed 6 bases from V and 1 base from J; junction bases left unmatched: 4. CDR3 length: 14 residues. Germline CDR1 is SNHLY and CDR2 is FYNNEI. CDR3 amino acids: CASRWTGPQETQYF. In nucleotides, the CDR3 is TGTGCCAGCAGGTGGACAGGGCCCCAAGAGACCCAGTACTTC.

The chain couples TRBV9 to TRBJ1-2, with D possibly being TRBD1 (6 bases). CDR1 and CDR2 from the germline V gene are SGDLS and YYNGEE. The CDR3 consists of 14 residues. Trimming removed 5 bases at V and 1 base at J, with 12 bases between. CDR3 region: CASSPGHINYGYTF. CDR3 in DNA: TGTGCCAGCAGTCCGGGACACATTAACTATGGCTACACCTTC.

V is TRBV12-3 or TRBV12-4 and J is TRBJ2-7; D uncertain. Trimming cost V 5 bases and J 1 base, with 12 bases left between them. The CDR3 consists of 14 residues. CDR3 nucleotide sequence: TGTGCCAGCAGTGAAGACTGGGGTTCCTACGAGCAGTACTTC. As protein: CASSEDWGSYEQYF.

The chain employs TRBV7-3 and TRBJ2-7, with 7 bases fitting TRBD1. The CDR3 totals 13 residues. J lost 6 bases, V lost 3 bases, and 5 bases had no gene match. The germline V gene has CDR1 SGHTA and CDR2 FQGTGA. DNA for the CDR3: TGTGCCAGCAGCTTCAGACAGGGCTTCGAGCAGTACTTC. Translating gives CASSFRQGFEQYF.

This clonotype has ten or more counts. As DNA, the CDR3 is TGCGCCAGCAGCCCAACCACAAAAGCCACGAACACTGAAGCTTTCTTT. It specifies CASSPTTKATNTEAFF. V is TRBV5-1 and J is TRBJ1-1; D uncertain. V lost 4 bases and J lost 1, with 17 bases in between. The CDR3 consists of 16 residues. Germline assignment: CDR1 SGHRS and CDR2 YFSETQ. Looking up the rest from reference TRBV5-1 and TRBJ1-1 gives the full variable domain: KAGVTQTPRYLIKTRGQQVTLSCSPISGHRSVSWYQQTPGQGLQFLFEYFSETQRNKGNFPGRFSGRQFSNSRSEMNVSTLELGDSALYLCASSPTTKATNTEAFFGQGTRLTVV.

V gene TRBV12-5 combines with J gene TRBJ1-2; no definite D call. Trimming took off 3 bases at V and 8 bases at J, with 4 bases between the two ends. The CDR3 extends over 10 amino acids. CDR1 is LGHNT and CDR2 is FRNRAP in the germline V gene. The CDR3 spells CASGLVGYTF. The CDR3 DNA sequence: TGTGCTAGTGGTTTAGTGGGCTACACCTTC. Variable domain in full (rest from reference TRBV12-5 and TRBJ1-2): DARVTQTPRHKVTEMGQEVTMRCQPILGHNTVFWYRQTMMQGLELLAYFRNRAPLDDSGMPKDRFSAEMPDATLATLKIQPSEPRDSAVYFCASGLVGYTFGSGTRLTVV.